These 27 T cell receptor beta chains came from one sample sequenced in a study of T cells expressing NK-cell markers. From its re-call of the 5' RACE reads, TCRdb lists each CDR3 protein once, without DNA. The listing contains about 260,000 distinct CDR3 sequences. The sequenced sample was blood T cells: a sorted CD56 or NKG2C T cell subset, CD4+ or CD8+ T cells, or bulk PBMC T cells (not recorded which). Every receptor here comes from a woman between 18 and 70 years old in good health.

V is TRBV7-9 and J is TRBJ1-5; no DNA is available, so the TRBD1 call from TCRdb remains unchecked. The CDR3 has 13 amino acids. Germline CDR1 SEHNR, CDR2 FQNEAQ (reference sequence). The CDR3 loop reads CASTSEGGQPQHF.

V is TRBV29-1 and J is TRBJ2-1; the TRBD1 assignment by TCRdb is unverifiable without DNA. CDR1 SQVTM and CDR2 ANQGSEA come from the germline V gene. The CDR3 is 14 amino acids. The CDR3 spells CSVKGQGSYNEQFF.

This chain joins TRBV7-2 and TRBJ2-7; the D call of TRBD1 rests on TCRdb alone, since no DNA is present to check it. The CDR3 spans 14 residues. CDR1 and CDR2 (germline): SGHTA, FQGNSA. The CDR3 sequence is CASSFGDRPYEQYF. Based on the CDR3 plus reference TRBV7-2 and TRBJ2-7, the full variable domain is GAGVSQSPSNKVTEKGKDVELRCDPISGHTALYWYRQSLGQGLEFLIYFQGNSAPDKSGLPSDRFSAERTGGSVSTLTIQRTQQEDSAVYLCASSFGDRPYEQYFGPGTRLTVT.

This rearrangement joins TRBV6-5 to TRBJ1-3; TCRdb indicates TRBD1, and absent DNA this call remains unverified. The CDR3 has 15 residues. The germline gives CDR1 MNHEY, CDR2 SVGAGI. This CDR3 is CASSYSGTAGNTIYF.

This rearrangement joins TRBV12-3 or TRBV12-4 to TRBJ2-5; the D call of TRBD1 rests on TCRdb alone, since no DNA is present to check it. CDR3 length equals 15 residues. The CDR3 reads CASRGGQGAGETQYF.

V gene TRBV9 combines with J gene TRBJ2-7; without DNA, the TCRdb call of TRBD1 cannot be checked. This CDR3 has 16 amino acids. The V gene's germline CDR1 is SGDLS and CDR2 YYNGEE. CDR3 sequence: CASSVVGTASSYEQYF.

The chain uses TRBV20-1 and TRBJ1-5. The germline gives CDR1 DFQATT, CDR2 SNEGSKA (reference sequence). The CDR3 has 12 residues. CDR3 protein: CSAPLNNQPQHF.

This chain uses TRBV25-1 with TRBJ2-3; TCRdb calls TRBD2, which cannot be checked without DNA. The length of the CDR3 is 13 residues. Germline V CDR1 and CDR2: MGHDK, SYGVNS. The CDR3 is CASQLAGTDTQYF.

V gene TRBV20-1 combines with J gene TRBJ1-1; TCRdb returns TRBD1, unconfirmable since there is no DNA. The V gene's germline CDR1 is DFQATT and CDR2 SNEGSKA (reference sequence). The CDR3 length is 12 residues. CDR3: CSAARGNTEAFF.

The chain joins TRBV18 to TRBJ1-2. The CDR3 totals 16 residues. The germline V gene has CDR1 KGHSH and CDR2 LQKENI. CDR3 region: CASSPTPGRTNYGYTF.

The rearrangement uses TRBV7-2 and TRBJ2-1; TCRdb names TRBD2, which stays unverified in the absence of DNA. Germline CDR1 SGHTA, CDR2 FQGNSA. This CDR3 region has 16 residues. CDR3 sequence: CASRPSGGLAGRGQFF.

The chain recombines TRBV6-1 with TRBJ2-4; TCRdb designates TRBD1, a call that cannot be tested without DNA. The CDR3 runs 18 residues. Per the germline V gene, CDR1 is MNHNS and CDR2 is SASEGT. CDR3 in amino acids: CASSPGQGKRLAKNIQYF.

This chain connects TRBV9 to TRBJ2-7. The germline V gene has CDR1 SGDLS and CDR2 YYNGEE. The CDR3 is made up of 14 amino acids. CDR3 sequence: CASSVGTYSYEQYF.

The V call is TRBV29-1, the J call TRBJ1-4; TCRdb indicates TRBD1, and absent DNA this call remains unverified. Germline V CDR1 and CDR2: SQVTM, ANQGSEA. The CDR3 extends over 13 amino acids. The CDR3 loop reads CSVDGQNTGKLFF.

The CDR3 loop reads CASSLVWGGRTEAFF. V is TRBV5-1 and J is TRBJ1-1; TCRdb's D call, TRBD1, is unchecked because there is no DNA. The CDR3 covers 15 residues. Germline lookup yields CDR1 SGHRS and CDR2 YFSETQ. The whole variable domain, filled in from reference TRBV5-1 and TRBJ1-1, reads KAGVTQTPRYLIKTRGQQVTLSCSPISGHRSVSWYQQTPGQGLQFLFEYFSETQRNKGNFPGRFSGRQFSNSRSEMNVSTLELGDSALYLCASSLVWGGRTEAFFGQGTRLTVV.

The rearrangement uses TRBV7-2 and TRBJ2-7; TCRdb returns TRBD1, unconfirmable since there is no DNA. The germline V gene has CDR1 SGHTA and CDR2 FQGNSA. The CDR3 runs to 16 residues. The CDR3 loop reads CASSLGRGNLPYEQYF. The whole variable domain, remainder taken from reference TRBV7-2 and TRBJ2-7, is GAGVSQSPSNKVTEKGKDVELRCDPISGHTALYWYRQSLGQGLEFLIYFQGNSAPDKSGLPSDRFSAERTGGSVSTLTIQRTQQEDSAVYLCASSLGRGNLPYEQYFGPGTRLTVT.

The CDR3 loop is CASSLGGASGNTIYF. The chain links TRBV12-3 or TRBV12-4 to TRBJ1-3. CDR3 size: 15 residues.

The rearrangement links TRBV6-5 to TRBJ1-5; TCRdb returns TRBD1, unconfirmable since there is no DNA. Germline V CDR1 and CDR2: MNHEY, SVGAGI. CDR3 length: 15 amino acids. The CDR3: CASSYYRDSNQPQHF.

The chain couples TRBV5-1 to TRBJ2-5; TCRdb names TRBD1, which stays unverified in the absence of DNA. The germline V gene encodes CDR1 SGHRS and CDR2 YFSETQ. This CDR3 region has 14 residues. The CDR3 region is CASNLQGGQETQYF.

The gene calls are TRBV4-3 and TRBJ2-1. The length of the CDR3 is 13 residues. Germline values: CDR1 LGHNA, CDR2 YSLEER. This CDR3 is CASAFSGYNEQFF.

The rearrangement joins TRBV12-3 or TRBV12-4 to TRBJ2-3. There are 15 residues in the CDR3. The CDR3 loop is CASSRTVLTTDTQYF.

This rearrangement joins TRBV5-1 to TRBJ2-3; as DNA is missing, the TRBD2 call by TCRdb cannot be tested. CDR1 is SGHRS and CDR2 is YFSETQ in the germline V gene. CDR3 length: 15 amino acids. CDR3 amino acids: CASSLERPSTDTQYF.

The J gene is TRBJ2-7, the V gene TRBV20-1; TCRdb's D call of TRBD1 is untestable without DNA. Germline assignment: CDR1 DFQATT and CDR2 SNEGSKA (reference sequence). The CDR3 is 13 amino acids. The CDR3 is CSANRGKIYEQYF.

This chain joins TRBV27 and TRBJ2-2; TCRdb lists TRBD1, though no DNA is available to test this call. The CDR3 extends over 11 amino acids. Germline CDR1 reads MNHEY; CDR2 reads SMNVEV (reference sequence). CDR3 in amino acids: CASLSAGELFF.

This chain uses TRBV11-2 with TRBJ2-1; TCRdb lists TRBD1, though no DNA is available to test this call. CDR1 is SGHAT and CDR2 is FQNNGV in the germline V gene. There are 14 residues in the CDR3. The CDR3 reads CASSLAGGRNEQFF.

This chain joins TRBV12-3 or TRBV12-4 and TRBJ2-3. The CDR3 sequence is 15 residues long. The CDR3 protein is CASMTVSTSTDTQYF.

V usage is TRBV12-3 or TRBV12-4 and J usage is TRBJ2-4; TCRdb indicates TRBD2, and absent DNA this call remains unverified. There are 14 residues in the CDR3. The CDR3 here is CASSLTRGGHIQYF.